The 18 T cell receptor beta chains below come from one sample, sequenced in a study of response to subunit inactivated influenza vaccine. TCRdb analysed the RT-PCR reads with MiXCR anew, one entry per CDR3 protein. The table includes approximately 500,000 distinct CDR3 sequences, 10% to 15% detected once. The sequencing used PBMCs from blood, collected about 40 days after vaccination. All receptors come from a man between 45 and 60 years old who received an inactivated influenza vaccine.

Only a few counts were recorded for this clonotype. This chain joins TRBV6-5 and TRBJ2-1; 11 bases align to TRBD2. Trimming cost V 2 bases and J 9 bases; bases outside gene matches: 6. CDR1 and CDR2 from the germline V gene are MNHEY and SVGAGI. The CDR3 is made up of 15 amino acids. The CDR3: CASSYLAGGGSEQFF. As DNA, the CDR3 is TGTGCCAGCAGTTACCTAGCGGGAGGCGGGAGTGAGCAGTTCTTC.

The chain is built from TRBV4-2 and TRBJ2-5; 8 bases are shared with TRBD1. This CDR3 region has 14 residues. Germline assignment: CDR1 LGHNA and CDR2 YNFKEQ. V lost 4 bases to trimming and J lost 3 bases; unmatched junction nucleotides: 4. CDR3 amino acids: CASSRDRGEETQYF. The CDR3 DNA sequence: TGTGCCAGCAGCCGAGACAGGGGAGAAGAGACCCAGTACTTC.

This clonotype has a count of ten or more. The gene calls are TRBV20-1 and TRBJ2-1, with 9 positions matching TRBD2. With 1 base clipped from V and 10 bases from J, the junction kept 17 bases outside the gene matches. The CDR3 totals 17 residues. The germline CDR1 and CDR2 sequences are DFQATT and SNEGSKA (reference sequence). The CDR3 DNA is TGCAGTGCTAGAGCCTCGGGGACTAGCCTCGTAGGAGGCGAGCAGTTCTTC. This sequence encodes CSARASGTSLVGGEQFF.

J is TRBJ2-5 and V is TRBV4-1; no firm D call. CDR1 and CDR2 (germline): MGHRA, YSYEKL. Trimming left V 4 bases short and J 5 bases short, with 11 bases between. This CDR3 has 13 amino acids. The CDR3 loop is CASSLNSRETQYF. The CDR3 DNA reads TGCGCCAGCAGCCTAAATTCCCGGGAGACCCAGTACTTC.

About this clonotype: Its ends do not fully match the called genes, so a read error is possible. The J gene is TRBJ2-7, the V gene TRBV20-1; D perhaps matches TRBD2 (5 bases). The CDR3 is 17 residues long. Germline CDR1 and CDR2: DFQATT and SNEGSKA (reference sequence). The CDR3 reads CCARAPRETRYSYEQYF. CDR3 nucleotides: TGCTGTGCTAGAGCCCCTCGCGAAACTAGGTACTCCTACGAGCAGTACTTC.

This clonotype came up many times. J is TRBJ2-1 and V is TRBV7-2, with D perhaps matching TRBD2 (5 bases). The CDR3 sequence is 15 residues long. Trimming shortened V by 5 bases and J by 4 bases, and 15 bases separated the two germline ends. Germline V gene data show CDR1 as SGHTA and CDR2 as FQGNSA. CDR3 amino acids: CASSPRVSAYNEQFF. The CDR3, as DNA: TGTGCCAGCAGCCCAAGGGTTAGCGCATACAATGAGCAGTTCTTC.

This clonotype was recorded a few times. V usage is TRBV28 and J usage is TRBJ1-2; 8 nucleotides align to TRBD1. CDR1 is MDHEN and CDR2 is SYDVKM in the germline V gene. There are 17 residues in the CDR3. Trimming at V came to 3 bases and at J to 5 bases, leaving 14 bases not matched to a gene. CDR3 region: CASSLASGGWVVYGYTF. The CDR3 DNA reads TGTGCCAGCAGTTTGGCGTCAGGGGGCTGGGTGGTGTATGGCTACACCTTC.

This clonotype showed up just a few times. The gene calls are TRBV29-1 and TRBJ2-3; D tentatively fits TRBD1 or TRBD2 (5 bases each). The germline V and J ends were trimmed by 4 bases and 8 bases, with 16 bases remaining between them. CDR3 length equals 13 residues. The V gene's germline CDR1 is SQVTM and CDR2 ANQGSEA. This chain's CDR3 is CSVAAEGRGTQYF. For the CDR3, the DNA is TGCAGCGTTGCCGCCGAGGGGCGCGGTACGCAGTATTTT.

In this sample, this clonotype turned up a few times. This rearrangement joins TRBV4-2 to TRBJ2-2, with D uncertain. Per the germline V gene, CDR1 is LGHNA and CDR2 is YNFKEQ. Trimming took off 2 bases at V and 1 base at J, with 8 bases between the two ends. The CDR3 has 15 amino acids. This chain's CDR3 is CASSQSALNTGELFF. The CDR3 coding sequence is TGTGCCAGCAGCCAAAGCGCCCTGAACACCGGGGAGCTGTTTTTT.

This clonotype came up many times. The rearrangement joins TRBV29-1 to TRBJ2-1, with TRBD2 matching over 8 bases. The CDR3 covers 16 residues. Germline V gene lookup returns CDR1 SQVTM and CDR2 ANQGSEA. The J segment lost 6 bases and the V segment lost 6 bases, leaving 16 bases of the junction unmatched. The DNA of the CDR3 is TGCAGCGTCCAAAATACCCTCGGGACTAGTGGCAATGAGCAGTTCTTC. This sequence encodes CSVQNTLGTSGNEQFF.

In this sample, this clonotype turned up a few times. This chain links TRBV7-6 with TRBJ2-6; perhaps TRBD1 as D (5 bases). CDR1 SGHVS and CDR2 FNYEAQ come from the germline V gene. This CDR3 contains 18 residues. Trimming left V 5 bases short and J 0 bases short, with 17 bases between. CDR3 amino acids: CASSHLGHSGSGANVLTF. The CDR3 DNA reads as TGTGCCAGCAGCCACCTCGGACACTCAGGCTCTGGGGCCAACGTCCTGACTTTC.

Only a few counts were recorded for this clonotype. The chain links TRBV6-5 to TRBJ2-1, with D unresolved. Germline V gene lookup returns CDR1 MNHEY and CDR2 SVGAGI. This CDR3 has 12 residues. V gave up 7 bases and J gave up 1 base, with 5 bases separating them. CDR3 nucleotides: TGTGCCAGCATTGGGTCCTACAATGAGCAGTTCTTC. Its protein product is CASIGSYNEQFF.

Comments on this clonotype: This may arise from a read error, as a much more abundant clone is one base away. The rearrangement links TRBV10-3 to TRBJ2-7, with TRBD2 identical over 7 bases. Germline assignment: CDR1 ENHRY and CDR2 SYGVKD. CDR3 length: 14 amino acids. J was trimmed by 6 bases and V by 6 bases; bases with no gene match: 11. CDR3 loop: CAIRAGDVRGEQYF. CDR3 DNA: TGTGCCATCAGGGCGGGAGACGTACGGGGCGAGCAGTACTTC.

This clonotype was recorded a few times. The rearrangement links TRBV6-2 or TRBV6-3 to TRBJ2-7; no clear D. The CDR3 loop spans 12 amino acids. Germline CDR1 is MNHEY and CDR2 is SVGEGT. Trimming removed 2 bases at V and 2 bases at J, with 4 bases between. CDR3 DNA: TGTGCCAGCAGTTACAGGGCCTACGAGCAGTACTTC. This encodes CASSYRAYEQYF.

For this clonotype: One base away lies a much larger clone, so this may be a sequencing read error. The chain has TRBV29-1 and TRBJ1-2; unclear D gene. From germline, CDR1 is SQVTM and CDR2 ANQGSEA. Trimming shortened V by 8 bases and J by 0 bases, and 10 bases separated the two germline ends. The CDR3 sequence is 12 residues long. CDR3 bases: TGCAGCCGGGGAGAGACTAACTATGGCTACACCTTC. This sequence encodes CSRGETNYGYTF.

A few counts support this clonotype. Germline is not matched at one junction end, which may reflect a read error. The chain combines TRBV4-2 with TRBJ1-4; D is uncertain. This CDR3 is 15 amino acids long. The germline V gene has CDR1 LGHNA and CDR2 YNFKEQ. The CDR3 bases are TGTGCCAGCCGCCAGGTGGGGAGGTCTAATGAAAAACTGTTTTTT. It yields the protein CASRQVGRSNEKLFF.

About this clonotype itself: A much larger clone differs from this one at a single base, so this may be a read error. The rearrangement links TRBV5-1 to TRBJ2-7; 12 nucleotides line up with TRBD1. Losses at the gene ends were 3 bases for V and 5 bases for J; bases not matched to a gene: 3. This CDR3 is built from 14 residues. The germline V gene encodes CDR1 SGHRS and CDR2 YFSETQ. The CDR3 DNA reads as TGCGCCAGCAGCTCGGGACAGGGGGCTCACGAGCAGTACTTC. Translation gives CASSSGQGAHEQYF.

There are a few counts of this clonotype. The chain carries TRBV20-1 and TRBJ1-2; TRBD1 matches 7 bases. Germline-derived CDR1 and CDR2 are DFQATT and SNEGSKA (reference sequence). The CDR3 loop spans 15 amino acids. Trimming cost V 3 bases and J 5 bases; bases outside gene matches: 12. The CDR3 sequence is CSASAQTGDGYGYTF. The DNA of the CDR3 is TGCAGTGCTAGCGCACAAACAGGGGATGGGTATGGCTACACCTTC.